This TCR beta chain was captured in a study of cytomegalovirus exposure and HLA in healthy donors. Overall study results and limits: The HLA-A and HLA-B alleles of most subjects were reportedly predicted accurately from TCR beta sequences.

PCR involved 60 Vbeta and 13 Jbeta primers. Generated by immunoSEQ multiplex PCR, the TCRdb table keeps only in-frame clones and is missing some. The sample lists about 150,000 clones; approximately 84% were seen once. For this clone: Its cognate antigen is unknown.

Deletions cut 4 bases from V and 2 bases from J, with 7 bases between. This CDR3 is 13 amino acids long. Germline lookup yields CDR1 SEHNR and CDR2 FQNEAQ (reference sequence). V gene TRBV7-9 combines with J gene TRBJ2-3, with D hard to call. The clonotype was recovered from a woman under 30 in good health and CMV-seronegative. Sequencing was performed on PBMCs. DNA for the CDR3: TGTGCCAGCAGCTCAATAGCCACAGATACGCAGTATTTT. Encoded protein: CASSSIATDTQYF.